A selection of T cell receptor beta chains follows, all from one sample in a study of OX40 agonist ivuxolimab in advanced cancers. Here immunoSEQ multiplex PCR was the method, and the copy in TCRdb shows in-frame clones only, minus some. This sample has almost 70,000 clones, with 86% found just once. The sequences come from CD4+ or CD8+ T cells sorted from blood, collected in a trial of the OX40 agonist ivuxolimab. The receptors come from an adult with an advanced solid tumor such as melanoma, head and neck, liver or kidney cancer. CDR3s include the opening cysteine and the closing phenylalanine or tryptophan.

TRBV28	TRBJ2-7	CASNRQGAYEQYF
TRBV19	TRBJ2-1	CASSPWRGSYNEQFF
TRBV7-9	TRBJ1-1	CASSSLGGDTEAFF
TRBV2	TRBJ1-5	CASSRDRVSNQPQHF
TRBV10-3	TRBJ1-1	CAIRGEGTEAFF
TRBV19	TRBJ2-3	CASRGDSDRSTDTQYF
TRBV5-6	TRBJ1-5	CASSLGGRGNIGNQPQHF
TRBV18	TRBJ1-1	CASSPGGPEAFF
TRBV5-1	TRBJ2-7	CASSPPAAEQYF
TRBV28	TRBJ1-4	CASRIPNEKLFF
TRBV2	TRBJ2-3	CASRSTSGGATGTDTQYF
TRBV18	TRBJ1-1	CASSPGTDDTEAFF
TRBV5-1	TRBJ2-6	CASRSVSSGANVLTF
TRBV2	TRBJ1-2	CASRSGQTVYGYTF
TRBV19	TRBJ2-1	CASSTTSAAYNEQFF
TRBV18	TRBJ1-5	CASSRTDRQSNQPQHF
TRBV15	TRBJ1-2	CATSRDGTVLIGNTF
TRBV29-1	NA	CSVGRAGSYEQYF
TRBV15	TRBJ2-5	CATSRDVPTAQETQYF
TRBV25-1	TRBJ1-4	CASSEFGDWNEKLFF
TRBV6-5	TRBJ1-1	CASSYSPGRTEAFF
TRBV5-6	TRBJ2-7	CASSRRGGRPYEQYF
TRBV7-3	TRBJ2-2	CASGTGLNTGELFF
TRBV6-5	TRBJ1-5	CASSTRGNQPQHF
TRBV19	TRBJ2-7	CASSQVPGGYEQYF
TRBV19	TRBJ1-5	CASRSVANQPQHF
TRBV7-6	TRBJ1-1	CASSLYEQNTEAFF
TRBV5-1	TRBJ1-3	CASSSGQTSGNTIYF
TRBV4-3	TRBJ1-2	CASSQQGVHGYTF
TRBV7-3	TRBJ1-5	CASSLGVGASPNQPQHF
TRBV6-1	TRBJ1-5	CASRFTSNQPQHF
TRBV7-2	TRBJ2-1	CASSLMDSYNEQFF
TRBV29-1	TRBJ1-2	CSVPIAGRNGYTF
TRBV4-1	TRBJ1-1	CASSRGGYTEAFF
TRBV6-4	TRBJ2-2	CASSDGRGTGELFF
TRBV18	TRBJ2-7	CASSPPASDAWYF
TRBV9	TRBJ2-7	CASSVGGETSYEQYF
TRBV7-9	TRBJ1-4	CASSLEMGPGEKLFF
TRBV10-3	TRBJ1-1	CATLSGENTEAFF
TRBV5-1	TRBJ2-1	CASAPGQLSYNEQFF
TRBV5-4	TRBJ1-1	CASSLGRQNTEAFF
TRBV10-3	TRBJ1-6	CAIRTGTENSPLHF
TRBV2	TRBJ2-1	CASRTGSSYNEQFF
TRBV25-1	TRBJ1-1	CASSAPPEHPEAFF
TRBV5-1	TRBJ2-1	CASSLRGVNYNEQFF
TRBV11-2	TRBJ1-1	CASSQGGLMNTEAFF
TRBV11-3	TRBJ1-1	CASSLGGDREAFF
TRBV6-5	TRBJ1-6	CAITTDSNSPLHF
TRBV6-5	TRBJ2-7	CASSYGWTGHYEQYF
TRBV5-1	TRBJ2-3	CASSLQGADTQYF
TRBV19	TRBJ1-1	CASSIIDRDTEAFF
TRBV19	TRBJ1-2	CASRDGQGGSGYTF
TRBV7-2	TRBJ1-4	CASRKNTGTGMEKLFF